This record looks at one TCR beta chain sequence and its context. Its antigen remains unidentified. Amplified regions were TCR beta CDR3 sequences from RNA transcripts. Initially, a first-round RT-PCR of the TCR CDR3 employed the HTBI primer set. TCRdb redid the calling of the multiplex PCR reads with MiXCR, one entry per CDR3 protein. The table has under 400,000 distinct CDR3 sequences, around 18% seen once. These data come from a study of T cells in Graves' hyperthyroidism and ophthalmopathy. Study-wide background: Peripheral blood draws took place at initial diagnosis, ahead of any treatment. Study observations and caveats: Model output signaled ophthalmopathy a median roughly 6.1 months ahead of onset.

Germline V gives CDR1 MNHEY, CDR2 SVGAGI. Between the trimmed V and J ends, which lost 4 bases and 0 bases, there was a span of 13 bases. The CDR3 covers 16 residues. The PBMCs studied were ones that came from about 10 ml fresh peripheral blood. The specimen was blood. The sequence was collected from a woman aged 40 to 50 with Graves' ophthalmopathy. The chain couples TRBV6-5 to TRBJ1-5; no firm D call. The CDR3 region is CASSSSRHYSNQPQHF. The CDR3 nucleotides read TGTGCCAGCAGTTCCTCAAGACACTATAGCAATCAGCCCCAGCATTTT.